This record covers a single TCR beta chain. Its specificity is unknown. The 5'RACE method, run with constant-segment primers, produced TCR alpha and TCR beta cDNA libraries (carrying sample barcodes and UMIs). TCRdb processed the 5' RACE reads anew with MiXCR; each CDR3 protein has one entry. The data contain 110,000 or so distinct CDR3 sequences, about 20% of them seen just once; the ten biggest clones take up under 50%. Trimming cost V 7 bases and J 3 bases, with 18 bases left between them. This CDR3 spans 15 amino acids. The data belong to a study of T-cell memory formation after mild COVID-19. Findings of the study overall: A second wave expanding day 15 to 37 was CD4+-biased; contracting clones were balanced. Those CD4+ clones that contracted were mainly in CM and EM (CD8+ ones in EMRA).

The rearrangement joins TRBV12-3 or TRBV12-4 to TRBJ1-1; a possible D gene is TRBD1 (6 bases). The sample taken for sequencing was PBMCs or a T cell subset sorted from them (not recorded which). The origin of this receptor is a man in his late teens or twenties who had mild COVID-19 (a few samples of this study predate the infection). Cell type and time point are not known. CDR3 coding DNA: TGTGCCAGCACAGGGGCATTGGGGGTGTACACTGAAGCTTTCTTT. This sequence encodes CASTGALGVYTEAFF.